These 19 T cell receptor beta chains came from one sample sequenced in a study of cytomegalovirus exposure and HLA in healthy donors. Primers for the PCR totalled 60 Vbeta and 13 Jbeta. This table comes from immunoSEQ multiplex PCR, and its TCRdb copy is limited to in-frame clones, with some not included. The sample consists of 250,000 or so clones, 92% of them appearing once. Sequencing was performed on PBMCs. These receptor sequences come from a girl aged 2-10 years in good health and CMV-seronegative.

The V and J genes are TRBV11-2 and TRBJ2-3, with D possibly matching TRBD2 (6 bases). Germline loops: CDR1 SGHAT, CDR2 FQNNGV. Trimming shortened V by 2 bases and J by 3 bases, and 12 bases separated the two germline ends. The CDR3 is made up of 15 amino acids. The CDR3 reads CASSLMGGVTDTQYF. CDR3 nucleotide sequence: TGTGCCAGCAGCTTAATGGGAGGCGTAACAGATACGCAGTATTTT.

This clone appeared once. One end of the junction does not line up with germline, which may come from a read error. V is TRBV27 and J is TRBJ2-1; tentatively, D is TRBD2 (5 bases). The length of the CDR3 is 14 residues. Looked up from germline, CDR1 is MNHEY and CDR2 is SMNVEV (reference sequence). In nucleotides, the CDR3 is TGTGCCAGCAGTTTTGAGGGATCCTACAAAGAGCAGTTCTTC. Its translation: CASSFEGSYKEQFF.

J is TRBJ2-3 and V is TRBV27, with D perhaps matching TRBD1 (6 bases). Germline CDR1 is MNHEY and CDR2 is SMNVEV (reference sequence). The CDR3 is 15 amino acids. V lost 2 bases and J 4 bases, leaving 13 bases between the germline ends. CDR3 region: CASSLMGAHSDTQYF. The CDR3 coding sequence is TGTGCCAGCAGTTTAATGGGGGCACATTCAGATACGCAGTATTTT.

The J gene is TRBJ2-7, the V gene TRBV28; 7 bases are shared with TRBD2. Germline CDR1 and CDR2: MDHEN and SYDVKM. After removal of 5 bases from V and 7 bases from J, the junction contained 5 bases not matched to a gene. This CDR3 spans 12 amino acids. The CDR3 region is CASSGLGWEQYF. Written as DNA, the CDR3 is TGTGCCAGCAGTGGACTAGGTTGGGAGCAGTACTTC. The full variable domain, with the rest looked up from reference TRBV28 and TRBJ2-7, is DVKVTQSSRYLVKRTGEKVFLECVQDMDHENMFWYRQDPGLGLRLIYFSYDVKMKEKGDIPEGYSVSREKKERFSLILESASTNQTSMYLCASSGLGWEQYFGPGTRLTVT.

The chain employs TRBV11-2 and TRBJ1-2, with 7 bases matching TRBD1. In germline, CDR1 is SGHAT, CDR2 FQNNGV. The CDR3 covers 16 residues. With 3 bases clipped from V and 4 bases from J, the junction kept 11 bases outside the gene matches. In DNA form, the CDR3 reads TGTGCCAGCAGCTTTGTCCGACAGGGTATCACCTATGGCTACACCTTC. It translates to CASSFVRQGITYGYTF.

This chain connects TRBV27 to TRBJ2-1; 10 nucleotides agree with TRBD2. The CDR3 is made up of 15 amino acids. Germline CDR1 and CDR2: MNHEY and SMNVEV (reference sequence). J was trimmed by 7 bases and V by 5 bases; bases with no gene match: 8. The CDR3 DNA follows: TGTGCCAGCAGTGCACTAGCGGGGATTCTTAATGAGCAGTTCTTC. Translated: CASSALAGILNEQFF.

The rearrangement uses TRBV9 and TRBJ1-2, with D perhaps TRBD1 (6 bases). V shed 0 bases and J shed 7 bases, with 13 bases lying between them. The germline V gene encodes CDR1 SGDLS and CDR2 YYNGEE. This CDR3 comprises 14 residues. The CDR3 DNA reads as TGTGCCAGCAGCGTAGATCAACAGGGCTCTGGCTACACCTTC. It specifies CASSVDQQGSGYTF.

The chain is built from TRBV7-8 and TRBJ1-6; 8 bases line up with TRBD1. Germline loops: CDR1 SGHVS, CDR2 FQNEAQ. V was clipped by 4 bases and J by 6 bases; unmatched bases: 5. The CDR3 is 15 amino acids. Here the CDR3 DNA reads TGTGCCAGCAGCTCCAACGACAGGGGTAATTCACCCCTCCACTTT. This codes for CASSSNDRGNSPLHF.

This chain joins TRBV7-8 and TRBJ2-5, with D possibly being TRBD1 (5 bases). The better agreement between TRBJ2-7 and the DNA end casts doubt on the J call. Germline CDR1 SGHVS, CDR2 FQNEAQ. The CDR3 has 12 residues. The CDR3 loop reads CASSQQEDEQYF. The CDR3 DNA sequence: TGTGCCAGCAGCCAACAGGAAGACGAGCAGTACTTC.

The chain recombines TRBV30 with TRBJ2-4; 9 bases align to TRBD1. Germline CDR1 is GTSNPN and CDR2 is SVGIG (reference sequence). J was trimmed by 4 bases and V by 5 bases; bases with no gene match: 0. The CDR3 runs to 12 residues. The CDR3 DNA is TGTGCCTGGGGGACAGGGAAAAACATTCAGTACTTC. Its translation is CAWGTGKNIQYF.

This chain joins TRBV7-2 and TRBJ2-4; D unresolved. The CDR3 contains 13 residues. V lost 0 bases and J lost 5, with 5 bases in between. Germline CDR1 and CDR2: SGHTA and FQGNSA. CDR3 sequence: CASSLAYQNIQYF. DNA of the CDR3: TGTGCCAGCAGCTTAGCCTACCAAAACATTCAGTACTTC.

The chain couples TRBV18 to TRBJ1-1; D is unclear. The germline V and J ends were trimmed by 6 bases and 7 bases, with 18 bases remaining between them. In germline, CDR1 is KGHSH, CDR2 LQKENI. The CDR3 is made up of 14 amino acids. CDR3 DNA sequence: TGTGCCAGCTCGCACAAACCAGAACGCGGTGAAGCTTTCTTT. Protein sequence: CASSHKPERGEAFF.

The chain uses TRBV6-5 and TRBJ1-1; D may be TRBD1 (5 bases). Trimming took off 0 bases at V and 1 base at J, with 6 bases between the two ends. This CDR3 has 14 residues. CDR1 is MNHEY and CDR2 is SVGAGI in the germline V gene. The CDR3 spells CASSYSQENTEAFF. As DNA, the CDR3 is TGTGCCAGCAGTTACTCACAGGAGAACACTGAAGCTTTCTTT.

V is TRBV9 and J is TRBJ2-5; 8 nucleotides agree with TRBD2. CDR1 is SGDLS and CDR2 is YYNGEE in the germline V gene. V trimming: 3 bases; J trimming: 4 bases; junction bases outside the gene matches: 5. The CDR3 extends over 14 amino acids. CDR3 loop: CASSDPGGPETQYF. CDR3 DNA: TGTGCCAGCAGCGATCCGGGGGGGCCAGAGACCCAGTACTTC.

This rearrangement joins TRBV2 to TRBJ1-1; 7 bases are a match to TRBD1. Germline V gene lookup returns CDR1 SNHLY and CDR2 FYNNEI. The junction had 7 bases not matched to a gene; V was cut back by 10 bases and J by 5 bases. The CDR3 covers 12 residues. CDR3 DNA: TGTGCCACACAGGGGCGGGGTACTGAAGCTTTCTTT. Amino acid sequence: CATQGRGTEAFF.

V and J are TRBV2 and TRBJ2-3; 7 positions agree with TRBD2. Germline CDR1 SNHLY, CDR2 FYNNEI. Losses at the gene ends were 8 bases for V and 3 bases for J; bases not matched to a gene: 17. The CDR3 extends over 17 amino acids. The CDR3 coding sequence is TGTGCCAGCCTTCCGGGGACTAAAACACTAGAAACAGATACGCAGTATTTT. Protein sequence: CASLPGTKTLETDTQYF.

The gene calls are TRBV11-2 and TRBJ1-1, with 8 bases fitting TRBD1. The germline V gene encodes CDR1 SGHAT and CDR2 FQNNGV. CDR3 length: 14 amino acids. Trimming cost V 3 bases and J 4 bases; bases outside gene matches: 4. CDR3 nucleotide sequence: TGTGCCAGCAGCTTCGGACAGGGCCGCACTGAAGCTTTCTTT. Amino acids: CASSFGQGRTEAFF.

The J gene is TRBJ2-1, the V gene TRBV19; 13 nucleotides line up with TRBD2. This CDR3 spans 14 amino acids. The junction had 6 bases not matched to a gene; V was cut back by 8 bases and J by 8 bases. Germline V gene lookup returns CDR1 LNHDA and CDR2 SQIVND (reference sequence). The CDR3: CASQLAGGSDEQFF. The CDR3 bases are TGTGCCAGTCAACTAGCGGGAGGGTCAGATGAGCAGTTCTTC.

The chain employs TRBV30 and TRBJ1-2, with D possibly TRBD1 on 6 matching bases. CDR3 length: 12 amino acids. The germline CDR1 and CDR2 sequences are GTSNPN and SVGIG (reference sequence). The V and J ends lost 1 base and 8 bases respectively, with 11 bases between them. The CDR3 coding sequence is TGTGCCTGGAGTGACGAGGACAGAGGCTACACCTTC. Its translation: CAWSDEDRGYTF.